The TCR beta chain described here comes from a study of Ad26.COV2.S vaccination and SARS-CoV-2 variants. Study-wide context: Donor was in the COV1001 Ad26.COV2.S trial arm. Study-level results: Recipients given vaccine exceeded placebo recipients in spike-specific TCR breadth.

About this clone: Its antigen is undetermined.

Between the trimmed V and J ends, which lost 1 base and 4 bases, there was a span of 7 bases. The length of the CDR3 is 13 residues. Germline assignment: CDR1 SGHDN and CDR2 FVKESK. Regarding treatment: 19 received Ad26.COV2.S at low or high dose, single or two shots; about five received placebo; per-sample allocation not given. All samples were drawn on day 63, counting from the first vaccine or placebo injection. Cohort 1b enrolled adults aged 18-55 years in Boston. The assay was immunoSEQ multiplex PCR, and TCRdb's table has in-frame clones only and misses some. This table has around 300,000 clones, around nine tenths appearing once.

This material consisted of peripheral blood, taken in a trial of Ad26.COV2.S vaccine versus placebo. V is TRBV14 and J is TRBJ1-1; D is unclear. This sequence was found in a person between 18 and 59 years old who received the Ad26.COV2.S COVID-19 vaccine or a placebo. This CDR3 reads CASSQALSTEAFF. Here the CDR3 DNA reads TGTGCCAGCAGCCAAGCATTGTCCACTGAAGCTTTCTTT. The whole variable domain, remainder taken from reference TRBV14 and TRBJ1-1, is EAGVTQFPSHSVIEKGQTVTLRCDPISGHDNLYWYRRVMGKEIKFLLHFVKESKQDESGMPNNRFLAERTGGTYSTLKVQPAELEDSGVYFCASSQALSTEAFFGQGTRLTVV.